This T cell receptor beta chain is from a study of CD8 T cells in ankylosing spondylitis. General study points: Seemingly distinctive of ankylosing spondylitis blood was a TCR beta motif formed by eight highly homologous variants. Matched ankylosing spondylitis synovial fluid reportedly contained a significantly enriched population of disease-linked clones. Existing reports had already noted some motif variants in reactive arthritis synovial fluid and blood.

Trimming cost V 6 bases and J 5 bases; bases outside gene matches: 4. The CDR3 sequence is 14 residues long. Looked up from germline, CDR1 is SGHTA and CDR2 is FQGNSA. A quantitative 5'-RACE method, one with molecular barcodes, was used to make TCR beta libraries. TCRdb itself ran the 5' RACE reads through MiXCR, one entry per CDR3 protein. This sample has roughly 36,000 distinct CDR3 sequences; 11% to 15% occur once, and the top ten carry about a third. This clonotype was observed a handful of times. Its specificity is unknown. The material sequenced was blood. The receptor's source is a male donor with ankylosing spondylitis or in good health (not recorded which). This chain uses TRBV7-2 with TRBJ2-2; 9 bases map to TRBD2. In DNA form, the CDR3 reads TGTGCCAGCAGAGTAGCGGGAGATACCGGGGAGCTGTTTTTT. This encodes CASRVAGDTGELFF.